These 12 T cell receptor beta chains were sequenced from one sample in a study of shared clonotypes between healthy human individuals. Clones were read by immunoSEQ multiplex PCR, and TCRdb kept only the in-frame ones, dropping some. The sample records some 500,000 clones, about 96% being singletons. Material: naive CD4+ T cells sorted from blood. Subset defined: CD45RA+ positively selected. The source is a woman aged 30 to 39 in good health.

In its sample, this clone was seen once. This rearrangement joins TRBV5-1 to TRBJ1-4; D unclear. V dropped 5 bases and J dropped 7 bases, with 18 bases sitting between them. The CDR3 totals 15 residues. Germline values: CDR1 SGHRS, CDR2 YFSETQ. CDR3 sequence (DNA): TGCGCCAGCAGTCGCGCGGTGGGATTGGGTGAAAAACTGTTTTTT. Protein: CASSRAVGLGEKLFF.

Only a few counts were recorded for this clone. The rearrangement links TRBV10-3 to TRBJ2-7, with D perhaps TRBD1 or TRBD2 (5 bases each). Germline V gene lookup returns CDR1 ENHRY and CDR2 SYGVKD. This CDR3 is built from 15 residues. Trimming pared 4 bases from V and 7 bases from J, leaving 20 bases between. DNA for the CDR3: TGTGCCATCAGTGCGGGACCCGGGTCCCTCGGGGAGCAGTACTTC. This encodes CAISAGPGSLGEQYF.

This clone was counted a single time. DNA for the CDR3: TGTGCCAGCACTCCGGACCTTCTAGAGACCCAGTACTTC. Its translation: CASTPDLLETQYF. J is TRBJ2-5 and V is TRBV6-1; unclear D gene. Looked up from germline, CDR1 is MNHNS and CDR2 is SASEGT. Trimming cost V 7 bases and J 4 bases, with 13 bases left between them. The length of the CDR3 is 13 residues.

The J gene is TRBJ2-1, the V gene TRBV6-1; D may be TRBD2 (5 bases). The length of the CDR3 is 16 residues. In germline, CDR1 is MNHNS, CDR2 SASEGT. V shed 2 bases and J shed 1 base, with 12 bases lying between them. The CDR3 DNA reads TGTGCCAGCAGTGAATATTGGGAGTTATCCTACAATGAGCAGTTCTTC. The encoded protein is CASSEYWELSYNEQFF.

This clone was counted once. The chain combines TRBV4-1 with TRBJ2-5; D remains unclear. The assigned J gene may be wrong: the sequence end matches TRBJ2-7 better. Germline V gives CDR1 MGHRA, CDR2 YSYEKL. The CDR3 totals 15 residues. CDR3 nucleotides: TGCGCCAGCAGCCAGATGAAGGAACAGCCCTACGAGCAGTACTTC. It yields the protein CASSQMKEQPYEQYF.

The CDR3 region is CASSYSSGVTEAFF. The CDR3 bases are TGTGCCAGCAGTTACTCTTCAGGGGTCACTGAAGCTTTCTTT. This chain uses TRBV6-5 with TRBJ1-1, with TRBD1 as a possible D gene (6 bases). Germline CDR1 and CDR2: MNHEY and SVGAGI. Trimming removed 0 bases from V and 4 bases from J, with 9 bases in between. The CDR3 consists of 14 residues.

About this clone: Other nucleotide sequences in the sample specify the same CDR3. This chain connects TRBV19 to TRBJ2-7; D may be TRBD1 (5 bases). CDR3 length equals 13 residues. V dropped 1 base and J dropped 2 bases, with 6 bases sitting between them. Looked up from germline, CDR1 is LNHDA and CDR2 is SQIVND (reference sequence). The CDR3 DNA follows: TGTGCCAGTAGTATAGGGGGCACCTACGAGCAGTACTTC. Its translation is CASSIGGTYEQYF.

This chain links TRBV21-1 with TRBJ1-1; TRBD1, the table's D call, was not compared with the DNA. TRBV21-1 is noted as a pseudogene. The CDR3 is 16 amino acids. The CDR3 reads CASRTTGGGKNTEAFF. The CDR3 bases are TGTGCCAGCAGGACGACAGGGGGCGGCAAAAACACTGAAGCTTTCTTT.

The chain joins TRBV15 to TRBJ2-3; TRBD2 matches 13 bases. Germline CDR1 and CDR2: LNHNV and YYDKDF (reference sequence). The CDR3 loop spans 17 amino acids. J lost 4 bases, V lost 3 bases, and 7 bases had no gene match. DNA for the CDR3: TGTGCCACCAGCAGGGCCCGGACTAGCGGGAGATCAGATACGCAGTATTTT. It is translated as CATSRARTSGRSDTQYF. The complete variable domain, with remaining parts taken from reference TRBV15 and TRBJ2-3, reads DAMVIQNPRYQVTQFGKPVTLSCSQTLNHNVMYWYQQKSSQAPKLLFHYYDKDFNNEADTPDNFQSRRPNTSFCFLDIRSPGLGDTAMYLCATSRARTSGRSDTQYFGPGTRLTVL.

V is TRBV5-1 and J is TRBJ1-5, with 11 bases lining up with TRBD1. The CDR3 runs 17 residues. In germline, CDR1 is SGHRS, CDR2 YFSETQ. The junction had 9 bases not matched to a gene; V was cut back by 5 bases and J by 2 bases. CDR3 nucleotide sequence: TGCGCCAGCAGTCAGGACAGGGGGCTAAAGGGCAATCAGCCCCAGCATTTT. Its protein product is CASSQDRGLKGNQPQHF.

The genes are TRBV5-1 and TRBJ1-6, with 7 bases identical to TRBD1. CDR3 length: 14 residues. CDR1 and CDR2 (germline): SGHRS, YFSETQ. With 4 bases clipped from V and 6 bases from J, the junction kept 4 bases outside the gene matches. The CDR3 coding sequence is TGCGCCAGCAGCGCCGGGACAGCTAATTCACCCCTCCACTTT. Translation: CASSAGTANSPLHF.

The CDR3 spells CASSSDRGASDTQYF. For the CDR3, the DNA is TGCGCCAGCAGCTCGGACAGGGGGGCCTCAGATACGCAGTATTTT. The chain recombines TRBV5-1 with TRBJ2-3, with 10 bases matching TRBD1. J was trimmed by 4 bases and V by 3 bases; bases with no gene match: 5. This CDR3 has 15 residues. Germline values: CDR1 SGHRS, CDR2 YFSETQ.